This T cell receptor beta chain was recorded in a study of cytomegalovirus exposure and HLA in healthy donors. The PCR contained 60 Vbeta and 13 Jbeta primers. The assay was immunoSEQ multiplex PCR, and TCRdb's table has in-frame clones only and misses some. The sample holds roughly 180,000 clones, 80% to 90% seen once. General study findings and limits: Most observed TCR sequences were rare, whereas some public TCRs were detected in many donors. A list of around 160 TCR beta chains associated with cytomegalovirus was given.

As to this clone: The antigen is unknown.

The source is a woman younger than 30 in good health and CMV-seronegative. The specimen sequenced was PBMCs.

The CDR3 DNA is TGTGCCAGCAGCCCCACAGGGTACTCTGGAAACACCATATATTTT. Translated: CASSPTGYSGNTIYF. The chain uses TRBV11-3 and TRBJ1-3; a possible D gene is TRBD1 (6 bases). CDR1 and CDR2 (germline): SGHNT, YENEEA. V was pared by 5 bases and J by 0 bases, with 11 bases between. CDR3 length: 15 residues.